A single sample is the source of the 23 T cell receptor beta chains below, sequenced in a study of shared clonotypes between healthy human individuals. Clones were read by immunoSEQ multiplex PCR, and TCRdb kept only the in-frame ones, dropping some. The data show about 2.5 million clones, 85% to 95% seen once. Input material: naive CD4+ T cells from PBMCs. Noted subset: CD45RA+ positively selected. Every receptor here comes from a man between 18 and 29 years old in good health. Some clones in this sample may be carry-over from other donors' samples.

The chain carries TRBV5-1 and TRBJ2-2; 7 positions agree with TRBD2. Germline V CDR1 and CDR2: SGHRS, YFSETQ. The CDR3 covers 16 residues. J lost 0 bases, V lost 2 bases, and 4 bases had no gene match. DNA of the CDR3: TGCGCCAGCAGCTTCGGGGGGTTCGCGAACACCGGGGAGCTGTTTTTT. Amino acid sequence: CASSFGGFANTGELFF.

The chain employs TRBV5-1 and TRBJ1-1; D possibly corresponds to TRBD1 (5 bases). V lost 4 bases and J 4 bases, leaving 20 bases between the germline ends. CDR1 and CDR2 from the germline V gene are SGHRS and YFSETQ. The CDR3 covers 16 residues. The DNA of the CDR3 is TGCGCCAGCAGCCCAGGGACTGCGGGGATGGGCACTGAAGCTTTCTTT. It is translated as CASSPGTAGMGTEAFF.

The rearrangement uses TRBV10-3 and TRBJ2-1, with 7 bases fitting TRBD2. Trimming removed 8 bases from V and 3 bases from J; junction bases left unmatched: 1. The germline gives CDR1 ENHRY, CDR2 SYGVKD. The CDR3 is made up of 12 amino acids. The CDR3 is CAIRDYYNEQFF. The DNA for the CDR3 is TGTGCCATCCGGGACTACTACAATGAGCAGTTCTTC.

This sequence joins TRBV10-3 and TRBJ2-3, with 9 bases matching TRBD1. The J segment lost 6 bases and the V segment lost 6 bases, leaving 7 bases of the junction unmatched. The CDR3 has 14 residues. From germline, CDR1 is ENHRY and CDR2 SYGVKD. The CDR3 nucleotides read TGTGCCATCAGAGGGGACAGGGCAACGGATACGCAGTATTTT. It yields the protein CAIRGDRATDTQYF.

The chain employs TRBV11-2 and TRBJ2-1; TRBD1 matches 10 bases. Germline values: CDR1 SGHAT, CDR2 FQNNGV. The CDR3 has 15 residues. V gave up 0 bases and J gave up 4 bases; unmatched junction bases: 0. This CDR3 reads CASSLEGQGYNEQFF. CDR3 DNA: TGTGCCAGCAGCTTAGAGGGACAGGGGTACAATGAGCAGTTCTTC.

CDR3: CASSVIGTGNQPQHF. CDR3 nucleotides: TGTGCCAGCAGTGTTATCGGGACAGGGAATCAGCCCCAGCATTTT. The chain employs TRBV6-1 and TRBJ1-5, with 9 bases matching TRBD1. The germline V gene encodes CDR1 MNHNS and CDR2 SASEGT. V lost 4 bases and J lost 4; bases outside the gene matches: 5. The CDR3 runs 15 residues.

The chain has TRBV7-2 and TRBJ1-2, with a tentative D call TRBD1 (6 bases). V lost 6 bases to trimming and J lost 6 bases, with 20 bases between them. CDR3 length: 15 amino acids. The germline V gene encodes CDR1 SGHTA and CDR2 FQGNSA. The CDR3 nucleotides read TGTGCCAGCAGTGAACGGGGGCCACCCGCGCATGGCTACACCTTC. Translation: CASSERGPPAHGYTF.

This clone was counted only a few times. The chain employs TRBV2 and TRBJ1-5; D gene ambiguous. The CDR3 has 13 residues. CDR1 is SNHLY, CDR2 FYNNEI, per germline. V was pared by 5 bases and J by 7 bases, with 12 bases between. The CDR3 nucleotides are TGTGCCAGCAGTAACACCGGACGCCAGCCCCAGCATTTT. Translating gives CASSNTGRQPQHF. Looking up the rest from reference TRBV2 and TRBJ1-5 gives the full variable domain: EPEVTQTPSHQVTQMGQEVILRCVPISNHLYFYWYRQILGQKVEFLVSFYNNEISEKSEIFDDQFSVERPDGSNFTLKIRSTKLEDSAMYFCASSNTGRQPQHFGDGTRLSIL.

V and J are TRBV18 and TRBJ2-1; weak D call: TRBD2 (5 bases). Germline V gene sequence: CDR1 KGHSH, CDR2 LQKENI. The CDR3 sequence is 13 residues long. V was clipped by 9 bases and J by 7 bases, with 16 bases between them. The CDR3 DNA follows: TGTGCCAGTTCGTGGGGTGGAGGAAATGAGCAGTTCTTC. It encodes CASSWGGGNEQFF.

This chain links TRBV25-1 with TRBJ2-6; no reliable D call. CDR1 MGHDK and CDR2 SYGVNS come from the germline V gene. Trimming removed 1 base at V and 2 bases at J, with 3 bases between. The CDR3 is made up of 14 amino acids. CDR3 sequence reads: CASSESTGANVLTF. The CDR3 region has the DNA TGTGCCAGCAGTGAATCAACTGGGGCCAACGTCCTGACTTTC.

This chain uses TRBV5-1 with TRBJ2-5; 13 positions match TRBD2. J lost 1 base, V lost 7 bases, and 4 bases had no gene match. Looked up from germline, CDR1 is SGHRS and CDR2 is YFSETQ. The CDR3 runs 15 residues. The CDR3 DNA reads TGCGCCAGCTGTCGACTAGCGGGAGGCCAAGAGACCCAGTACTTC. Translating it yields CASCRLAGGQETQYF. The variable domain in full, completed from reference TRBV5-1 and TRBJ2-5, reads KAGVTQTPRYLIKTRGQQVTLSCSPISGHRSVSWYQQTPGQGLQFLFEYFSETQRNKGNFPGRFSGRQFSNSRSEMNVSTLELGDSALYLCASCRLAGGQETQYFGPGTRLLVL.

The chain couples TRBV7-3 to TRBJ2-4, with D possibly matching TRBD2 (5 bases). The CDR3 covers 17 residues. Germline loops: CDR1 SGHTA, CDR2 FQGTGA. V was pared by 2 bases and J by 5 bases, with 19 bases between. CDR3 region: CASSLLGSASPENIQYF. The DNA for the CDR3 is TGTGCCAGCAGCTTATTGGGGAGTGCATCGCCCGAAAACATTCAGTACTTC.

The rearrangement joins TRBV6-1 to TRBJ2-3; weak D call: TRBD1 (5 bases). Trimming removed 6 bases from V and 2 bases from J, with 9 bases in between. Looked up from germline, CDR1 is MNHNS and CDR2 is SASEGT. The CDR3 covers 13 residues. The CDR3 DNA reads TGTGCCAGCAGGACAGATCTCACAGATACGCAGTATTTT. This gives the protein CASRTDLTDTQYF.

The CDR3, as DNA: TGTGCCAGCAGTTGGATACGACGGGGGAACACTGAAGCTTTCTTT. It encodes CASSWIRRGNTEAFF. V is TRBV28 and J is TRBJ1-1; D gene ambiguous. CDR1 is MDHEN and CDR2 is SYDVKM in the germline V gene. The CDR3 totals 15 residues. V lost 4 bases, J lost 1 base, and 13 bases lay in between.

V gene TRBV5-1 combines with J gene TRBJ1-6, with 10 bases matching TRBD1. The junction had 4 bases not matched to a gene; V was cut back by 3 bases and J by 10 bases. From germline, CDR1 is SGHRS and CDR2 YFSETQ. CDR3 length equals 14 residues. The CDR3 bases are TGCGCCAGCAGCTGGGGACAGGGGAACTCACCCCTCCACTTT. Encoded protein: CASSWGQGNSPLHF. The variable domain in full, with the rest retrieved from reference TRBV5-1 and TRBJ1-6, is KAGVTQTPRYLIKTRGQQVTLSCSPISGHRSVSWYQQTPGQGLQFLFEYFSETQRNKGNFPGRFSGRQFSNSRSEMNVSTLELGDSALYLCASSWGQGNSPLHFGNGTRLTVT.

A word on this clone: Compared with germline, one end of the junction differs, possibly owing to a read error. This chain connects TRBV20-1 to TRBJ2-7; D is uncertain. The germline V gene has CDR1 DFQATT and CDR2 SNEGSKA (reference sequence). The CDR3 covers 10 residues. The CDR3 loop reads CSARALNELF. The CDR3 coding sequence is TGCAGTGCTAGGGCGCTCAACGAGTTATTC.

This clone was counted only a few times. This chain connects TRBV18 to TRBJ1-5; the D gene is possibly TRBD1 (5 bases). The CDR3 length is 16 residues. Germline CDR1 reads KGHSH; CDR2 reads LQKENI. V was cut by 2 bases and J by 7 bases, with 18 bases left in between. CDR3 nucleotide sequence: TGTGCCAGCTCACCAAGCCAGAGGGGCGCTGAACAGCCCCAGCATTTT. It is translated as CASSPSQRGAEQPQHF.

The rearrangement uses TRBV28 and TRBJ2-3, with 8 positions matching TRBD1. CDR1 and CDR2 (germline): MDHEN, SYDVKM. CDR3 length equals 14 residues. After removal of 5 bases from V and 3 bases from J, the junction contained 4 bases not matched to a gene. The CDR3 DNA follows: TGTGCCAGCAGTGACAGGGGTTTGACAGATACGCAGTATTTT. This codes for CASSDRGLTDTQYF.

The chain carries TRBV5-5 and TRBJ1-5; D remains ambiguous. Germline assignment: CDR1 SGHKS and CDR2 YYEKEE (reference sequence). Trimming took off 0 bases at V and 4 bases at J, with 8 bases between the two ends. There are 14 residues in the CDR3. CDR3: CASSLGLSNQPQHF. The CDR3 bases are TGTGCCAGCAGCTTGGGACTGAGTAATCAGCCCCAGCATTTT. Full variable domain (missing parts from reference TRBV5-5 and TRBJ1-5): DAGVTQSPTHLIKTRGQQVTLRCSPISGHKSVSWYQQVLGQGPQFIFQYYEKEERGRGNFPDRFSARQFPNYSSELNVNALLLGDSALYLCASSLGLSNQPQHFGDGTRLSIL.

Of note for this clone: Additional DNA sequences in this sample encode the identical CDR3. The rearrangement uses TRBV5-1 and TRBJ2-7; perhaps TRBD2 as D (7 bases). This CDR3 has 14 amino acids. Germline V gene lookup returns CDR1 SGHRS and CDR2 YFSETQ. Trimming left V 0 bases short and J 6 bases short, with 13 bases between. CDR3 coding DNA: TGCGCCAGCAGCTTGGTTGCGGGGGCGCGCGAGCAGTACTTC. Its translation is CASSLVAGAREQYF.

This clone has only one observation. The gene calls are TRBV28 and TRBJ1-4; 7 nucleotides align to TRBD1. V was pared by 6 bases and J by 5 bases, with 9 bases of the junction left unmatched. Germline V gene lookup returns CDR1 MDHEN and CDR2 SYDVKM. The CDR3 spans 15 residues. The CDR3 region has the DNA TGTGCCAGCAGCTCCCCCGGGGACAGAAATGAAAAACTGTTTTTT. Its protein product is CASSSPGDRNEKLFF.

The chain recombines TRBV5-8 with TRBJ1-2, with no clear D. V was pared by 2 bases and J by 10 bases, with 12 bases between. The CDR3 length is 12 residues. Germline CDR1 is SGHTS and CDR2 is YDEGEE. CDR3 in DNA: TGTGCCAGCAGCTTCTCTTACCGGACCTACACCTTC. Its translation is CASSFSYRTYTF.

This rearrangement joins TRBV27 to TRBJ2-7; D might be TRBD1 (6 bases). V was pared by 3 bases and J by 1 base, with 10 bases between. Per germline, CDR1 MNHEY and CDR2 SMNVEV (reference sequence). The CDR3 spans 14 residues. In DNA form, the CDR3 reads TGTGCCAGCAGTTTGAGACAGGCTTCCTACGAGCAGTACTTC. Translation gives CASSLRQASYEQYF.